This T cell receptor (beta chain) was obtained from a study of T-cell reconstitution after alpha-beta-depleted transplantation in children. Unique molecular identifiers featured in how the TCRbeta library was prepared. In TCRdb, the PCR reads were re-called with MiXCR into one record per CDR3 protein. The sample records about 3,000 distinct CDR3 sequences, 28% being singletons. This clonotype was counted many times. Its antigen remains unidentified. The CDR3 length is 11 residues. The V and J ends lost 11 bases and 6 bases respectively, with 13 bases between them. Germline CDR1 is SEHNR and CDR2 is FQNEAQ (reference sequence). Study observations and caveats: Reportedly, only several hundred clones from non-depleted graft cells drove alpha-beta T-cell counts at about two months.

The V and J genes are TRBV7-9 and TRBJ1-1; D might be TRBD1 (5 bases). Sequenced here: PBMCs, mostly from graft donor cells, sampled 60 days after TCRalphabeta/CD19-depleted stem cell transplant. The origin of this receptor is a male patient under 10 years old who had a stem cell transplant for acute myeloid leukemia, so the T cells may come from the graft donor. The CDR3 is CASQRGSEAFF. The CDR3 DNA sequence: TGTGCCTCACAAAGGGGTTCTGAAGCTTTCTTT.